The 16 T cell receptor beta chains presented below share a single source sample, sequenced in a study of CD8+CD57+ T cells in acquired aplastic anemia. Profiling that covered TCR beta VDJ and CDR3 relied on genomic DNA as its template. TCRdb re-called the reads with MiXCR, one entry per CDR3 protein. This table has 200,000 to 250,000 distinct CDR3 sequences, roughly 53% appearing once. Patients selected for sequencing had displayed CD8+CD57+ cell expansion by flow cytometry. The source material was sorted CD4+, CD8+, or CD8+CD57+ T cells (not recorded which) from PBMCs. These receptors all stem from a human donor with aplastic anemia.

Details on this clonotype: It may be a read error: a sequence one base away is much more abundant. The chain combines TRBV5-8 with TRBJ1-3, with TRBD1 as a possible D gene (5 bases). Germline V CDR1 and CDR2: SGHTS, YDEGEE. The CDR3 has 14 amino acids. The CDR3 spells CVSSTRGGGNTIYF. Written as DNA, the CDR3 is TGTGTCAGCAGCACTAGGGGTGGTGGAAACACCATATATTTT. The variable domain in full, completed from reference TRBV5-8 and TRBJ1-3, reads EAGVTQSPTHLIKTRGQQATLRCSPISGHTSVYWYQQALGLGLQFLLWYDEGEERNRGNFPPRFSGRQFPNYSSELNVNALELEDSALYLCVSSTRGGGNTIYFGEGSWLTVV.

This clonotype was found many times. V and J are TRBV6-5 and TRBJ1-6, with 11 bases aligning to TRBD1. The J segment lost 10 bases and the V segment lost 7 bases, leaving 12 bases of the junction unmatched. CDR1 and CDR2 from the germline V gene are MNHEY and SVGAGI. CDR3 length equals 16 residues. The chain's CDR3 is CASTLGRTGGGSPLHF. CDR3 bases: TGTGCCAGCACTTTAGGAAGGACAGGGGGCGGCTCACCCCTCCACTTT.

In this sample, this clonotype turned up a few times. The chain links TRBV6-6 to TRBJ1-1; D gene uncertain. Germline CDR1 is MNHNY and CDR2 is SVGAGI (reference sequence). The V and J ends lost 5 bases and 0 bases respectively, with 10 bases between them. The CDR3 has 14 residues. CDR3 bases: TGTGCCAGCAGTGATAACGGCATGAACACTGAAGCTTTCTTT. Amino acid sequence: CASSDNGMNTEAFF.

The CDR3 loop is CASSLAGDIYGELFF. CDR3 DNA: TGCGCCAGCAGCTTGGCCGGGGACATCTACGGGGAGCTGTTTTTT. The rearrangement joins TRBV5-1 to TRBJ2-2; D possibly corresponds to TRBD1 (6 bases). V gave up 0 bases and J gave up 7 bases, with 13 bases separating them. Per the germline V gene, CDR1 is SGHRS and CDR2 is YFSETQ. The CDR3 has 15 residues.

This clonotype was observed at least ten times. CDR3 loop: CSAPRHGVSGELFF. CDR3 DNA sequence: TGCAGTGCTCCTAGACACGGCGTCTCCGGGGAGCTGTTTTTT. This rearrangement joins TRBV20-1 to TRBJ2-2; D is unclear. There are 14 residues in the CDR3. With 5 bases removed from V and 6 bases from J, the gap between germline ends came to 16 bases. CDR1 is DFQATT, CDR2 SNEGSKA, per germline (reference sequence).

The chain uses TRBV2 and TRBJ2-1; possible D gene TRBD1, 6 bases. The CDR3 totals 14 residues. V was shortened by 8 bases and J by 0 bases, with 11 bases between the two germline ends. The germline CDR1 and CDR2 sequences are SNHLY and FYNNEI. The CDR3 nucleotides are TGTGCCAGCGGCGACAGGAGCTCCTACAATGAGCAGTTCTTC. It encodes CASGDRSSYNEQFF.

Ten or more counts support this clonotype. The chain uses TRBV10-3 and TRBJ2-7; D is ambiguous. V was pared by 3 bases and J by 0 bases, with 6 bases between. CDR1 and CDR2 from the germline V gene are ENHRY and SYGVKD. CDR3 length: 13 amino acids. CDR3 sequence: CAISDYGSYEQYF. In DNA form, the CDR3 reads TGTGCCATCAGTGATTACGGCTCCTACGAGCAGTACTTC.

The chain links TRBV20-1 to TRBJ2-7, with D perhaps matching TRBD1 (5 bases). The CDR3 sequence is 12 residues long. The germline V and J ends were trimmed by 2 bases and 5 bases, with 10 bases remaining between them. Germline loops: CDR1 DFQATT, CDR2 SNEGSKA (reference sequence). CDR3 region: CSARKGQHEQYF. CDR3 in DNA: TGCAGTGCTAGAAAGGGGCAACACGAGCAGTACTTC.

The chain couples TRBV20-1 to TRBJ2-3; the match to TRBD1 covers 8 bases. This CDR3 comprises 14 residues. Trimming at V came to 4 bases and at J to 5 bases, leaving 8 bases not matched to a gene. The germline CDR1 and CDR2 sequences are DFQATT and SNEGSKA (reference sequence). CDR3 nucleotides: TGCAGTGCTACCCCACCCAGGGGGCGAGATACGCAGTATTTT. Translated, it gives CSATPPRGRDTQYF.

This clonotype appeared once. V and J are TRBV20-1 and TRBJ1-1; 12 nucleotides align to TRBD1. V dropped 1 base and J dropped 4; count of bases not matched to a gene: 4. The CDR3 extends over 15 amino acids. Germline CDR1 DFQATT, CDR2 SNEGSKA (reference sequence). CDR3 sequence reads: CSARAPGQGATEAFF. The DNA of the CDR3 is TGCAGTGCTAGAGCCCCGGGACAGGGGGCCACTGAAGCTTTCTTT.

This clonotype was counted between two and nine times. CDR3 bases: TGTGCCAGCAGCCGTGACAGGGGCCATAGCGGGGAGCTGTTTTTT. Protein: CASSRDRGHSGELFF. The chain carries TRBV12-3 or TRBV12-4 and TRBJ2-2; 8 nucleotides align to TRBD1. The J segment lost 7 bases and the V segment lost 6 bases, leaving 10 bases of the junction unmatched. The CDR3 loop spans 15 amino acids.

The table lists this clonotype with a count of one. This sequence may be a read error, since a much larger clone differs from it by one base. This chain joins TRBV5-1 and TRBJ2-2; tentatively, D is TRBD1 (5 bases). The germline V gene has CDR1 SGHRS and CDR2 YFSETQ. Between the trimmed V and J ends, which lost 7 bases and 1 base, there was a span of 17 bases. The CDR3 totals 16 residues. CDR3 in DNA: TGCGCCAGCGGCCCCCGTACAGGTTTGAACACCGGGGAGCTGTTTTTT. It yields the protein CASGPRTGLNTGELFF.

V usage is TRBV6-5 and J usage is TRBJ2-7; D is possibly TRBD1 or TRBD2 (5 bases each). This CDR3 region has 19 residues. V was shortened by 3 bases and J by 5 bases, with 29 bases between the two germline ends. The germline V gene encodes CDR1 MNHEY and CDR2 SVGAGI. CDR3 region: CASSYRTGTALLRSDEQYF. For the CDR3, the DNA is TGTGCCAGCAGTTATAGAACCGGGACGGCCCTCCTAAGGAGCGACGAGCAGTACTTC.

This clonotype was counted ten times or more. V is TRBV7-2 and J is TRBJ1-4, with D unresolved. Looked up from germline, CDR1 is SGHTA and CDR2 is FQGNSA. V was clipped by 3 bases and J by 3 bases, with 8 bases between them. The CDR3 loop spans 14 amino acids. In nucleotides, the CDR3 is TGTGCCAGCAGCTTTGAAGGTTCTAATGAAAAACTGTTTTTT. Its translation is CASSFEGSNEKLFF.

This clonotype was recorded at least ten times. The V gene is TRBV7-3, the J gene TRBJ2-7; possible D gene TRBD1, 6 bases. The germline V gene encodes CDR1 SGHTA and CDR2 FQGTGA. Trimming took off 1 base at V and 4 bases at J, with 17 bases between the two ends. The CDR3 has 16 residues. The CDR3 reads CASSLRASGASYEQYF. The CDR3 bases are TGTGCCAGCAGCTTAAGGGCCTCAGGGGCGAGTTACGAGCAGTACTTC.

The chain links TRBV9 to TRBJ1-1; D call uncertain. V gave up 0 bases and J gave up 2 bases, with 8 bases separating them. Germline CDR1 is SGDLS and CDR2 is YYNGEE. CDR3 length equals 14 residues. The CDR3 here is CASSVGGFNTEAFF. In DNA form, the CDR3 reads TGTGCCAGCAGCGTAGGGGGTTTTAACACTGAAGCTTTCTTT.